Listed below are T cell receptor beta chains from one sample, sequenced in a study of immune cell composition in non-small cell lung cancer. Measured with immunoSEQ multiplex PCR; TCRdb has only the in-frame clones, and not every one. The data contain around 1,800 clones, about four fifths of them singletons. Sequencing was performed on lung tumor tissue. The source is a human donor with non-small cell lung cancer. Each CDR3 is given with its conserved first and last residue. A D gene is named only where the DNA matches it firmly. Size is stated for part of the rows, as once, few or many counts, or as a class when the clone is expanded.

>TRBD2|TRBJ2-7|NA|TRBV6-6
CASSLGLAGAENEQYF
TGTGCCAGCAGCCTAGGGCTAGCGGGAGCAGAGAACGAGCAGTACTTC
>TRBD2|TRBJ2-5|NA|TRBV19
CASSLGLAGTWETQYF
TGTGCCAGTAGTCTGGGACTAGCGGGCACCTGGGAGACCCAGTACTTC
>NA|TRBJ2-1|NA|TRBV19
CASSGRLVHEQFF
TGTGCCAGTAGTGGCAGACTAGTACATGAGCAGTTCTTC
>TRBD1|TRBJ1-1|NA|TRBV18
CASSLALGQPTEAFF
TGTGCCAGCTCACTAGCCCTGGGACAGCCCACTGAAGCTTTCTTT
>TRBD1|TRBJ1-2|NA|TRBV6-6
CASTEPGTGVKGYTF
TGTGCCAGCACCGAACCCGGGACAGGGGTTAAAGGCTACACCTTC
>NA|TRBJ1-1|NA|TRBV21-1
CASSARDSEVAFF
TGTGCCAGCAGCGCCCGGGACTCCGAGGTGGCTTTCTTT
>TRBD1|TRBJ2-7|NA|TRBV29-1
CSVGAAGGRYEQYF
TGCAGCGTTGGCGCGGCAGGGGGCAGGTACGAGCAGTACTTC
>NA|TRBJ1-5|NA|TRBV6-1
CASSFRDWVWPQHF
TGTGCCAGCAGTTTCCGGGACTGGGTTTGGCCCCAGCATTTT
>TRBD1|TRBJ2-7|NA|TRBV7-8
CASSETGATGEQYF
TGTGCCAGCAGCGAAACAGGGGCCACTGGCGAGCAGTACTTC
>NA|TRBJ2-3|NA|TRBV5-4
CASSDPRGTQYF
TGTGCCAGCAGCGACCCCCGGGGGACGCAGTATTTT
>TRBD2|TRBJ2-1|NA|TRBV7-2
CASSSTGTNYNEQFF
TGTGCCAGCAGCTCAACCGGGACTAATTACAATGAGCAGTTCTTC
>TRBD1|TRBJ1-1|few|TRBV25-1
CASFSGGGGAFF
TGTGCCAGTTTCTCAGGGGGCGGAGGAGCTTTCTTT
>TRBD2|TRBJ2-1|NA|TRBV7-2
CASSLVRGLAGGPTDEQFF
TGTGCCAGCAGCTTAGTGAGGGGACTAGCGGGAGGGCCGACGGATGAGCAGTTCTTC
>TRBD1|TRBJ2-7|NA|TRBV7-2
CASRDPGQGNYEQYF
TGTGCCAGCAGGGACCCGGGACAGGGGAACTACGAGCAGTACTTC
>NA|TRBJ1-1|NA|TRBV6-6
CASSSSRAGASAEAFF
TGTGCCAGCAGTTCCAGTCGGGCGGGGGCTTCTGCTGAAGCTTTCTTT
>NA|TRBJ2-2|NA|TRBV7-9
CASSLEGVGPTGELFF
TGTGCCAGCAGCTTAGAGGGGGTCGGGCCCACCGGGGAGCTGTTTTTT
>NA|TRBJ2-2|NA|TRBV18
CASSPLDILGELFF
TGTGCCAGCTCACCCCTCGACATTCTCGGGGAGCTGTTTTTT
>NA|TRBJ1-6|NA|TRBV5-1
CASSLKGQGGSPLHF
TGCGCCAGCAGCCTCAAGGGGCAGGGAGGTTCACCCCTCCACTTT
>NA|TRBJ1-4|NA|TRBV18
CASSPPVGDEKLFF
TGTGCCAGCTCACCACCGGTAGGGGATGAAAAACTGTTTTTT
>TRBD1|TRBJ2-5|once|TRBV19
CASSIQAGGQETQYF
TGTGCCAGTAGTATTCAGGCAGGGGGCCAAGAGACCCAGTACTTC
>TRBD1|TRBJ2-5|NA|TRBV9
CASSGPLTGTGQETQYF
TGTGCCAGCAGCGGGCCACTAACCGGGACAGGCCAAGAGACCCAGTACTTC
>NA|TRBJ1-4|NA|TRBV19
CASTRSVREKLFF
TGTGCCAGTACGAGGAGCGTGAGGGAAAAACTGTTTTTT
>TRBD1|TRBJ1-4|NA|TRBV15
CATSRDLQGRSEKLFF
TGTGCCACCAGCAGAGACCTACAGGGGAGAAGCGAAAAACTGTTTTTT
>TRBD1|TRBJ1-4|NA|TRBV19
CASSTGTGYGANEKLFF
TGTGCCAGTAGTACCGGGACAGGGTATGGAGCTAATGAAAAACTGTTTTTT
>NA|TRBJ1-2|once|TRBV29-1
CSVGEGGYTF
TGCAGCGTGGGGGAGGGCGGCTACACCTTC
>TRBD1|TRBJ1-2|NA|TRBV15
CATSRDRFGTGEGYTF
TGTGCCACCAGCAGAGATAGGTTCGGGACAGGGGAGGGCTACACCTTC
>TRBD2|TRBJ2-1|NA|TRBV7-2
CASSLLAGGLNEQFF
TGTGCCAGCAGCTTATTAGCGGGAGGGTTGAATGAGCAGTTCTTC
>NA|TRBJ2-1|NA|TRBV2
CASSERLAGGNEQFF
TGTGCCAGCAGTGAACGGCTAGCAGGAGGGAATGAGCAGTTCTTC
>TRBD2|TRBJ2-7|NA|TRBV10-3
CAISEKAGGPYEQYF
TGTGCCATCAGTGAGAAAGCGGGAGGACCCTACGAGCAGTACTTC
>NA|TRBJ2-1|NA|TRBV14
CASSQVRGVNEQFF
TGTGCCAGCAGCCAAGTCAGGGGTGTAAATGAGCAGTTCTTC
>NA|TRBJ2-5|NA|TRBV15
CATSRERLRVMETQYF
TGTGCCACCAGCAGAGAGAGGCTCAGAGTGATGGAGACCCAGTACTTC
>NA|TRBJ1-2|NA|TRBV28
CASSPIFTGDYGYTF
TGTGCCAGCAGTCCAATATTCACGGGTGATTATGGCTACACCTTC
>NA|TRBJ2-1|NA|TRBV23-1
CASSPPFATESYRDNEQFF
TGCGCCAGCAGTCCCCCTTTTGCGACAGAGTCCTACCGAGACAATGAGCAGTTCTTC
>NA|TRBJ1-4|NA|TRBV20-1
CSARLGEKLFF
TGCAGTGCTAGACTGGGCGAAAAACTGTTTTTT
>NA|TRBJ2-5|once|TRBV5-1
CASSFGQVRIQETQYF
TGCGCCAGCAGCTTTGGACAAGTCAGGATCCAAGAGACCCAGTACTTC
>TRBD1|TRBJ1-5|NA|TRBV6-1
CASSEGQYHYSNQPQHF
TGTGCCAGCAGTGAGGGACAGTATCATTATAGCAATCAGCCCCAGCATTTT
>NA|TRBJ2-7|NA|TRBV29-1
CSVDRTYEQYF
TGCAGCGTTGACAGAACCTACGAGCAGTACTTC
>NA|TRBJ1-2|NA|TRBV7-2
CASSTPVRDTGLGYTF
TGTGCCAGCAGCACCCCCGTCCGCGACACGGGACTTGGCTACACCTTC
>TRBD1|TRBJ2-5|few|TRBV18
CASSPKPDRGVETQYF
TGTGCCAGCTCACCAAAACCGGACAGGGGGGTAGAGACCCAGTACTTC
>NA|TRBJ2-5|few|TRBV29-1
CSVGRGLETQYF
TGCAGCGTTGGAAGGGGACTAGAGACCCAGTACTTC
>TRBD1|TRBJ1-2|NA|TRBV27
CASTPWGQPKEYGYTF
TGTGCCAGCACCCCTTGGGGACAGCCAAAAGAGTATGGCTACACCTTC
>TRBD2|TRBJ2-2|NA|TRBV7-6
CASSLALRTSGSNTGELFF
TGTGCCAGCAGCTTAGCGCTGCGGACTAGCGGGAGTAACACCGGGGAGCTGTTTTTT
>NA|TRBJ2-2|NA|TRBV10-3
CAISPGTVNTGELFF
TGTGCCATCAGTCCCGGGACTGTGAACACCGGGGAGCTGTTTTTT
>NA|TRBJ2-3|NA|TRBV5-4
CASSLSSDTQYF
TGTGCCAGCAGCCTGAGTTCAGATACGCAGTATTTT
>NA|TRBJ1-3|NA|TRBV4-2
CASSQVEGVGNTIYF
TGTGCCAGCAGCCAAGTCGAGGGGGTCGGAAACACCATATATTTT
>NA|TRBJ2-2|few|TRBV7-9
CASSLVSSDTGELFF
TGTGCCAGCAGCTTAGTGTCTAGCGACACCGGGGAGCTGTTTTTT
>NA|TRBJ1-1|NA|TRBV28
CASSLSGGNTEAFF
TGTGCCAGCAGTTTAAGCGGGGGGAACACTGAAGCTTTCTTT
>NA|TRBJ1-6|NA|TRBV5-1
CASSLDGRGNSPLHF
TGCGCCAGCAGCTTGGACGGGAGGGGAAATTCACCCCTCCACTTT
>TRBD1|TRBJ2-3|NA|TRBV7-9
CASSWDRLTTDTQYF
TGTGCCAGCAGCTGGGACAGGCTAACCACAGATACGCAGTATTTT
>NA|TRBJ2-3|NA|TRBV10-3
CAITDQGFTDTQYF
TGTGCCATCACCGACCAGGGGTTCACAGATACGCAGTATTTT
>TRBD1|TRBJ2-2|NA|TRBV7-3
CASSESPGGHTGELFF
TGTGCCAGCAGCGAATCCCCAGGGGGTCACACCGGGGAGCTGTTTTTT
>NA|TRBJ1-1|NA|TRBV9
CASSVEGRENTEAFF
TGTGCCAGCAGCGTAGAGGGCAGGGAGAACACTGAAGCTTTCTTT
>NA|TRBJ1-4|NA|TRBV5-4
CASTNGGSGEKLFF
TGTGCCAGCACAAACGGGGGAAGTGGTGAAAAACTGTTTTTT